Listed below are T cell receptor beta chains from one sample, sequenced in a study of early T cells in non-severe SARS-CoV-2 infection. MiXCR, applied by TCRdb to the 5' RACE reads, yields one record per CDR3 protein. The table records fewer than 95,000 distinct CDR3 sequences, 15% to 20% of them present only once. The sample consisted of whole blood, taken at baseline. These receptors were collected from an adult who was a healthcare worker with PCR-confirmed SARS-CoV-2 infection or an uninfected control (not recorded which). Each CDR3 is given with its conserved first and last residue. D genes are given only for firm matches. Rows give clone size only sometimes, using once, few, many, or a class for an expanded clone.

d_gene: -
abundance: few
j_gene: TRBJ2-5
v_gene: TRBV12-3/TRBV12-4
CDR3nt: TGTGCCAGCAGTCCTAACAGGGTGGAGACCCAGTACTTC
CDR3aa: CASSPNRVETQYF

d_gene: -
abundance: -
j_gene: TRBJ2-7
v_gene: TRBV11-2
CDR3nt: TGTGCCAGCAGCTTGGGTAGGGCTAGGGAGCAGTACTTC
CDR3aa: CASSLGRAREQYF

d_gene: -
abundance: few
j_gene: TRBJ2-7
v_gene: TRBV4-1
CDR3nt: TGCGCCAGCAGCCAAGTGGCACCGGGGAACTACGAGCAGTACTTC
CDR3aa: CASSQVAPGNYEQYF

d_gene: TRBD1
abundance: -
j_gene: TRBJ2-7
v_gene: TRBV9
CDR3nt: TGTGCCAGCAGCGTAGATGACAGGGCGGACGAGCAGTACTTC
CDR3aa: CASSVDDRADEQYF

d_gene: -
abundance: -
j_gene: TRBJ2-3
v_gene: TRBV4-1
CDR3nt: TGCGCCAGCAGCCAAGATCGGGCGGGAGATACGCAGTATTTT
CDR3aa: CASSQDRAGDTQYF

d_gene: -
abundance: few
j_gene: TRBJ2-5
v_gene: TRBV30
CDR3nt: TGTGCCTGGAGCCCCTTAGGAGAGACCCAGTACTTC
CDR3aa: CAWSPLGETQYF

d_gene: -
abundance: -
j_gene: TRBJ2-2
v_gene: TRBV12-3/TRBV12-4
CDR3nt: TGTGCCAGCAGGCCTACCGACACCGGGGAGCTGTTTTTT
CDR3aa: CASRPTDTGELFF

d_gene: -
abundance: -
j_gene: TRBJ1-6
v_gene: TRBV12-3/TRBV12-4
CDR3nt: TGTGCCAGCAGTCGGGCCGGGGGAGATAATTCACCCCTCCACTTT
CDR3aa: CASSRAGGDNSPLHF

d_gene: TRBD2
abundance: -
j_gene: TRBJ2-2
v_gene: TRBV12-3/TRBV12-4
CDR3nt: TGTGCCAGCAGTTTATATGCGGGAGTGGTCGGGGAGCTGTTTTTT
CDR3aa: CASSLYAGVVGELFF

d_gene: -
abundance: -
j_gene: TRBJ1-2
v_gene: TRBV7-9
CDR3nt: TGTGCCAGCAGCCATGAGGGGTCCGGCTACACCTTC
CDR3aa: CASSHEGSGYTF